One and the same sample provided the 3 T cell receptor beta chains below, sequenced in a study of T cell changes during pregnancy in multiple sclerosis. The table came from immunoSEQ multiplex PCR; TCRdb's copy has only in-frame clones and leaves some out. Of roughly 49,000 clones detected, 90% appear once; the ten largest clones hold approximately 1.4%. Sequenced here: peripheral blood, sampled in the first trimester of pregnancy. The receptors stem from a female donor in good health, enrolled as a control in a pregnancy study.

This clone came up once. The rearrangement links TRBV5-5 to TRBJ1-1; 7 nucleotides agree with TRBD1. The CDR3 is 15 amino acids. The V gene end was trimmed by 3 bases and the J gene end by 10 bases; junction bases not matched to a gene: 15. The germline CDR1 and CDR2 sequences are SGHKS and YYEKEE (reference sequence). CDR3 DNA: TGTGCCAGCAGCTCCCCCCCGACAGGGCCGGGGAGAGCTTTCTTT. The encoded protein is CASSSPPTGPGRAFF.

This chain links TRBV4-1 with TRBJ2-7; the D is unclear. Between the trimmed V and J ends, which lost 4 bases and 2 bases, there was a span of 18 bases. The CDR3 extends over 16 amino acids. The germline V gene encodes CDR1 MGHRA and CDR2 YSYEKL. The CDR3: CASSPIGAPEAYEQYF. CDR3 in DNA: TGCGCCAGCAGCCCCATAGGAGCACCAGAAGCCTACGAGCAGTACTTC.

The chain uses TRBV4-3 and TRBJ2-2; D is unresolved. CDR3 length equals 14 residues. Per germline, CDR1 LGHNA and CDR2 YSLEER. Between the trimmed V and J ends, which lost 1 base and 7 bases, there was a span of 10 bases. Written as DNA, the CDR3 is TGCGCCAGCAGCCAAGGGATCGAGGTCGGGGAGCTGTTTTTT. This encodes CASSQGIEVGELFF.